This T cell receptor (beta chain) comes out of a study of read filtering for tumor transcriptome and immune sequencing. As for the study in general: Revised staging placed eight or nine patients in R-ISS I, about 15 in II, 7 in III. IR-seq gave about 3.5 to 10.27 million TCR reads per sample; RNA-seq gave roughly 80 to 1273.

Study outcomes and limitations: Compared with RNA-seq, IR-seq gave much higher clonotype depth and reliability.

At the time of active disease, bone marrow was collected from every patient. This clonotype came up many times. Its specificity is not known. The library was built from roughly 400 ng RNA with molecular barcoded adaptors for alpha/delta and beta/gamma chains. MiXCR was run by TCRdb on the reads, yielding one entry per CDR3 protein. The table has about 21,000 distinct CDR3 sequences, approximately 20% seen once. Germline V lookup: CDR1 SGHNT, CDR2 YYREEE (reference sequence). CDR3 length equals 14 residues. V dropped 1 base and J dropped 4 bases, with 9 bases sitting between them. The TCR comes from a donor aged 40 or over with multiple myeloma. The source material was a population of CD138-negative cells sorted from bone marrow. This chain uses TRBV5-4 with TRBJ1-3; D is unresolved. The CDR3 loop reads CASSLSGMGNTIYF. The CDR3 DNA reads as TGTGCCAGCAGCTTGTCAGGAATGGGAAACACCATATATTTT.